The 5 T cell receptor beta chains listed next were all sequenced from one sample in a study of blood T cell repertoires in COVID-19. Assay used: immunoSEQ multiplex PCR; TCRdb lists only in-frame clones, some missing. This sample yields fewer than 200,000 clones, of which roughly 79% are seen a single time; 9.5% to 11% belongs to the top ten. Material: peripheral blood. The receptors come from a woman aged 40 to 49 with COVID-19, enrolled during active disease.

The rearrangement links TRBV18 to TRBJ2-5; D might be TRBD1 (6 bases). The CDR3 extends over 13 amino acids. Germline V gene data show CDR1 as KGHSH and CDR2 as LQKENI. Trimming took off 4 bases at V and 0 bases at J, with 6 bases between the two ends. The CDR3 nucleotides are TGTGCCAGCTCACAGGGGGACCAAGAGACCCAGTACTTC. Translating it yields CASSQGDQETQYF.

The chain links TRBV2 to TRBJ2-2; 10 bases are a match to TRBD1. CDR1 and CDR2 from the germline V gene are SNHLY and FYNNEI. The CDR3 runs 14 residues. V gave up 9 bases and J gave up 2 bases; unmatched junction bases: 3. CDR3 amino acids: CARRQGANTGELFF. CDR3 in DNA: TGTGCCAGAAGACAGGGGGCAAACACCGGGGAGCTGTTTTTT. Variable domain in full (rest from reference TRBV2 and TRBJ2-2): EPEVTQTPSHQVTQMGQEVILRCVPISNHLYFYWYRQILGQKVEFLVSFYNNEISEKSEIFDDQFSVERPDGSNFTLKIRSTKLEDSAMYFCARRQGANTGELFFGEGSRLTVL.

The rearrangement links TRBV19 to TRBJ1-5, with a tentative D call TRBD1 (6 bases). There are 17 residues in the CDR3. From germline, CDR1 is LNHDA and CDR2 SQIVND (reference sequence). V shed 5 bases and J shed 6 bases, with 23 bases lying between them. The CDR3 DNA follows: TGTGCCAGTAGTGTATCTACTTTTGCGGGGGCGATTCAGCCCCAGCATTTT. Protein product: CASSVSTFAGAIQPQHF.

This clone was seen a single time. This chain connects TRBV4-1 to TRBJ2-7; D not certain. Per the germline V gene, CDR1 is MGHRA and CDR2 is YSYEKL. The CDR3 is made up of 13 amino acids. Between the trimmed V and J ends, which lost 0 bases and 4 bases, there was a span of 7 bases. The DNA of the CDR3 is TGCGCCAGCAGCCAAGACGACGGGTACGAGCAGTACTTC. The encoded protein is CASSQDDGYEQYF.

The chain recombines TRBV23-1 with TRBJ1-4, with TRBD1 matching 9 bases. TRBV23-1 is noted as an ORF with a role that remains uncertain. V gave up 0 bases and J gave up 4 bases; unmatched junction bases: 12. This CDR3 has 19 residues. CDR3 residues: CASSQSRDRAGVGNEKLFF. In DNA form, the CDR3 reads TGCGCCAGCAGTCAATCGCGGGACAGGGCGGGTGTGGGTAATGAAAAACTGTTTTTT.